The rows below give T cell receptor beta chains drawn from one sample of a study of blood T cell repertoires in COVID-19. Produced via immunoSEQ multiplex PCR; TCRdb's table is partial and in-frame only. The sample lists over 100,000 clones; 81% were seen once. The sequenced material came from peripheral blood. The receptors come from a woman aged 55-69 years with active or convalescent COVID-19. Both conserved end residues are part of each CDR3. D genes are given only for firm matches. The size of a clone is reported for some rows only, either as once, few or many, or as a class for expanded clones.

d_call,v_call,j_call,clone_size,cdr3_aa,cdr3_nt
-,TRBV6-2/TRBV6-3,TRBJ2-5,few,CASSLFQETQYF,TGTGCCAGCAGTCTATTCCAAGAGACCCAGTACTTC
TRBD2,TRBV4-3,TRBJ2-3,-,CASSQDTAGGSADTQYF,TGCGCCAGCAGCCAAGATACAGCGGGAGGTTCCGCAGATACGCAGTATTTT
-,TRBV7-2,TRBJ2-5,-,CASSLTAGWETQYF,TGTGCCAGCAGCTTAACGGCAGGGTGGGAGACCCAGTACTTC
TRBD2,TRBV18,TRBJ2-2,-,CASSRTSGYTGELFF,TGTGCCAGCTCACGGACTAGCGGCTACACCGGGGAGCTGTTTTTT
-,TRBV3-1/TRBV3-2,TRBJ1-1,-,CASSQDEREAFF,TGTGCCAGCAGCCAAGATGAACGGGAAGCTTTCTTT
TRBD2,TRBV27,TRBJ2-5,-,CASRYLAGVGETQYF,TGTGCCAGCAGATATCTAGCGGGAGTAGGGGAGACCCAGTACTTC
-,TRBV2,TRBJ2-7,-,CASSAGQAPYEQYF,TGTGCCAGCAGTGCTGGCCAGGCGCCCTACGAGCAGTACTTC
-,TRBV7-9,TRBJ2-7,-,CASSLGRAYEQYF,TGTGCCAGCAGCTTAGGCAGGGCCTACGAGCAGTACTTC
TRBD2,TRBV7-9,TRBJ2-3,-,CASSRRLAGGQDTQYF,TGTGCCAGCAGCCGAAGACTAGCGGGGGGCCAGGATACGCAGTATTTT
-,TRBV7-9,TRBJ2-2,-,CASSSIPLGQGTGELFF,TGTGCCAGCAGCTCTATCCCCCTGGGGCAGGGGACCGGGGAGCTGTTTTTT
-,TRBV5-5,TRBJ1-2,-,CASSLMANYGYTF,TGTGCCAGCAGCTTGATGGCCAACTATGGCTACACCTTC
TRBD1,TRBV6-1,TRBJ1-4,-,CASSDTDRAWNEKLFF,TGTGCCAGCAGTGATACAGACAGGGCTTGGAATGAAAAACTGTTTTTT
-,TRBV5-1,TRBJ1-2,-,CASSLVPGPYGYTF,TGCGCCAGCAGCTTGGTTCCAGGCCCCTATGGCTACACCTTC
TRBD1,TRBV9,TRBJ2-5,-,CASSATGGALETQYF,TGTGCCAGCAGCGCAACAGGGGGCGCCTTGGAGACCCAGTACTTC
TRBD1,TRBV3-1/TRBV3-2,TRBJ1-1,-,CASSRSDRAGTEAFF,TGTGCCAGCAGCCGATCAGACAGGGCTGGCACTGAAGCTTTCTTT
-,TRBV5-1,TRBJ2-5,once,CASSPRGETQYF,TGCGCCAGCAGCCCCAGGGGCGAGACCCAGTACTTC
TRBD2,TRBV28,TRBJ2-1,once,CASNSPGLVNEQFF,TGTGCCAGCAATTCTCCGGGACTAGTAAATGAGCAGTTCTTC
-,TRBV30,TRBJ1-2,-,CAWSRRRVNYGYTF,TGTGCCTGGAGTCGACGGCGGGTTAACTATGGCTACACCTTC
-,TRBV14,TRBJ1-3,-,CASSQLVLGGTATIYF,TGTGCCAGCAGCCAATTGGTCCTCGGAGGGACCGCCACCATATATTTT
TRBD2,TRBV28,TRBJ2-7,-,CASLGLAGIEQYF,TGTGCCAGCCTGGGACTAGCGGGAATCGAGCAGTACTTC
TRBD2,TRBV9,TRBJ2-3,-,CASSFSGGDGDTQYF,TGTGCCAGCAGCTTTAGCGGGGGGGACGGAGATACGCAGTATTTT
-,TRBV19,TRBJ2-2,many,CASSIGQMNGELFF,TGTGCCAGTAGTATCGGACAGATGAACGGGGAGCTGTTTTTT
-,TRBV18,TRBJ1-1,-,CASSPAPETEAFF,TGTGCCAGCTCACCGGCCCCGGAGACTGAAGCTTTCTTT
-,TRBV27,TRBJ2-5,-,CASSPLGAGETQYF,TGTGCCAGCAGTCCCCTTGGGGCAGGGGAGACCCAGTACTTC
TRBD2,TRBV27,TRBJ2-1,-,CASSPQLAGAYNEQFF,TGTGCCAGCAGTCCACAACTAGCGGGAGCTTACAATGAGCAGTTCTTC
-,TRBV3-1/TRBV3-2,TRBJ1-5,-,CASSQDISGGQPQHF,TGTGCCAGCAGCCAAGATATTAGCGGGGGACAGCCCCAGCATTTT
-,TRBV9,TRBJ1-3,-,CASSPRTLTGNTIYF,TGTGCCAGCAGCCCCCGGACTCTAACTGGAAACACCATATATTTT
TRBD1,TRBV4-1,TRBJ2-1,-,CASSDQDRHEQFF,TGCGCCAGCAGCGACCAGGACAGGCATGAGCAGTTCTTC
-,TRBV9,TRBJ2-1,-,CASSVDFNEQFF,TGTGCCAGCAGCGTCGACTTTAATGAGCAGTTCTTC
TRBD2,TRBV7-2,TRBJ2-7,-,CASSLRGSVAGGREQYF,TGTGCCAGCAGCCTACGTGGATCGGTAGCGGGAGGGCGCGAGCAGTACTTC
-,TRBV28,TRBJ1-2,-,CASSLLASYGYTF,TGTGCCAGCAGTTTATTGGCCAGCTATGGCTACACCTTC
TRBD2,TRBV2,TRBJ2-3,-,CASKRRASGGHSTDTQYF,TGTGCCAGCAAACGCCGGGCTAGCGGGGGCCATAGCACAGATACGCAGTATTTT
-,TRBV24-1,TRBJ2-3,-,CATSDLGGEDPGHPRDTQYF,TGTGCCACCAGTGATTTGGGGGGCGAAGATCCGGGACACCCGCGGGATACGCAGTATTTT
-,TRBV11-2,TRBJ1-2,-,CASSLVPYSYGYTF,TGTGCCAGCAGCTTAGTTCCGTACAGCTATGGCTACACCTTC
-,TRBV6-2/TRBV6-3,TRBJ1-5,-,CASSPDRYSNQPQHF,TGTGCCAGCAGCCCGGACAGATATAGCAATCAGCCCCAGCATTTT
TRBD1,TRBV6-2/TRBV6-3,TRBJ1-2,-,CASSLENRGNYTF,TGTGCCAGCAGTTTGGAAAACAGGGGTAACTACACCTTC
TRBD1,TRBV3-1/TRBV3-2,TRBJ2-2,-,CASSRRTGVDTGELFF,TGTGCCAGCAGCCGACGGACAGGGGTGGACACCGGGGAGCTGTTTTTT
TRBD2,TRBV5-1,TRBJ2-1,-,CASSLIRLAGGPTEYNEQFF,TGCGCCAGCAGCTTGATACGACTAGCGGGGGGGCCTACCGAATACAATGAGCAGTTCTTC
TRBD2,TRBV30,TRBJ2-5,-,CAWSVQRWGGSSGSLQETQYF,TGTGCCTGGAGTGTACAACGTTGGGGTGGGTCTAGCGGGAGCCTACAAGAGACCCAGTACTTC
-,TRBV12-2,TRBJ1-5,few,CASRLKVRGTGVTSNQPQHF,TGTGCAAGTCGCTTAAAAGTACGCGGGACAGGGGTGACGAGCAATCAGCCCCAGCATTTT
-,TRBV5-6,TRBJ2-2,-,CASSGSYRVVAGELFF,TGTGCCAGCAGCGGGTCCTACAGGGTCGTAGCCGGGGAGCTGTTTTTT
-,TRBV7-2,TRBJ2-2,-,CASSGGRDTNTGELFF,TGTGCCAGCAGCGGAGGGAGGGACACCAACACCGGGGAGCTGTTTTTT
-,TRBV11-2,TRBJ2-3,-,CASRSVPGNTQYF,TGTGCCAGCAGGTCCGTCCCGGGAAATACGCAGTATTTT
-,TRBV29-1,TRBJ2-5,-,CSVEEVEETQYF,TGCAGCGTTGAAGAGGTAGAAGAGACCCAGTACTTC
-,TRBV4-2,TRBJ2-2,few,CASSQERGPTNTGELFF,TGTGCCAGCAGCCAAGAGAGAGGGCCTACGAACACCGGGGAGCTGTTTTTT
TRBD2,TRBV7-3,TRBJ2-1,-,CASSFIAGEPNEQFF,TGTGCCAGCAGCTTCATAGCGGGAGAACCCAATGAGCAGTTCTTC
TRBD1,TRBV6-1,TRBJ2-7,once,CASSEWDRGRYEQYF,TGTGCCAGCAGTGAGTGGGACAGGGGCCGGTACGAGCAGTACTTC
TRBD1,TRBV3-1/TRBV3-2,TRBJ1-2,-,CASSQYPPGQGNFFYGYTF,TGTGCCAGCAGCCAATATCCTCCGGGACAGGGGAACTTTTTCTATGGCTACACCTTC
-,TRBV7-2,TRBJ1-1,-,CASSLDLGGGPEAFF,TGTGCCAGCAGCTTAGACCTGGGAGGAGGCCCTGAAGCTTTCTTT
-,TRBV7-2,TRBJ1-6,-,CASTPRGFNSPLHF,TGTGCCAGCACCCCACGGGGTTTTAATTCACCCCTCCACTTT